The 6 T cell receptor beta chains below were found in one sample sequenced in a study of cytotoxic CD8 clonotypes in ibrutinib-treated CLL. Libraries were prepared by immunoSEQ multiplex PCR; TCRdb keeps only in-frame clonotypes and omits some of them. The table has about 310,000 clones, around four fifths seen once. This specimen was PBMCs, taken before ibrutinib treatment. These receptors originate from a human donor with chronic lymphocytic leukemia.

This clone appeared a few times. This chain links TRBV4-2 with TRBJ2-7; 9 bases are a match to TRBD1. Germline trimming cut 3 bases from V and 0 bases from J; bases unmatched to any gene: 0. Per the germline V gene, CDR1 is LGHNA and CDR2 is YNFKEQ. This CDR3 has 14 residues. In nucleotides, the CDR3 is TGTGCCAGCAGCCAGGGACAGGGCTCCTACGAGCAGTACTTC. Translated: CASSQGQGSYEQYF.

V and J are TRBV18 and TRBJ2-3; TRBD1 agrees at 10 bases. The CDR3 length is 15 residues. Looked up from germline, CDR1 is KGHSH and CDR2 is LQKENI. V was pared by 5 bases and J by 5 bases, with 7 bases of the junction left unmatched. The CDR3 nucleotides are TGTGCCAGCTCAGGAACGGGACAGGGGATAGATACGCAGTATTTT. Amino acid sequence: CASSGTGQGIDTQYF.

The chain joins TRBV6-5 to TRBJ2-1; D is undetermined. This CDR3 region has 14 residues. The V end was cut by 1 base, the J end by 5 bases, with 9 bases between. Germline V gene sequence: CDR1 MNHEY, CDR2 SVGAGI. The CDR3 sequence: CASSYWAGNNEQFF. As DNA, the CDR3 is TGTGCCAGCAGTTACTGGGCTGGAAACAATGAGCAGTTCTTC.

This rearrangement joins TRBV6-5 to TRBJ2-7, with 7 bases identical to TRBD2. CDR1 is MNHEY and CDR2 is SVGAGI in the germline V gene. The CDR3 extends over 13 amino acids. V lost 4 bases and J lost 6; bases outside the gene matches: 6. The CDR3 sequence: CASSFGEGFEQYF. The CDR3 DNA reads as TGTGCCAGCAGTTTTGGGGAGGGGTTCGAGCAGTACTTC.

The V gene is TRBV15, the J gene TRBJ1-5; TRBD1 is a possible D gene (5 bases). CDR1 is LNHNV, CDR2 YYDKDF, per germline (reference sequence). The CDR3 is 18 residues long. The ends were cut back, 1 base at V and 0 bases at J, with 16 bases in the middle. The CDR3 region has the DNA TGTGCCACCAGCAGAGTAAATGCCAGGGCTTATAGCAATCAGCCCCAGCATTTT. The encoded protein is CATSRVNARAYSNQPQHF.

The rearrangement joins TRBV11-3 to TRBJ2-3; 8 bases line up with TRBD2. Looked up from germline, CDR1 is SGHNT and CDR2 is YENEEA. The CDR3 is made up of 15 amino acids. After removal of 2 bases from V and 6 bases from J, the junction contained 7 bases not matched to a gene. The CDR3 loop reads CASSLPAGVSDTQYF. CDR3 coding DNA: TGTGCCAGCAGCTTACCAGCGGGAGTCAGCGATACGCAGTATTTT. Variable domain in full (rest from reference TRBV11-3 and TRBJ2-3): EAGVVQSPRYKIIEKKQPVAFWCNPISGHNTLYWYLQNLGQGPELLIRYENEEAVDDSQLPKDRFSAERLKGVDSTLKIQPAELGDSAVYLCASSLPAGVSDTQYFGPGTRLTVL.